One and the same sample provided the 15 T cell receptor beta chains below, sequenced in a study of Ad26.COV2.S vaccination and SARS-CoV-2 variants. The table came from immunoSEQ multiplex PCR; TCRdb's copy has only in-frame clones and leaves some out. The table shows hundreds of thousands of clones, with about 89% occurring only once. Noted treatment: some 19 received Ad26.COV2.S at low or high dose, single or two shots; about five received placebo; per-sample allocation not given. Day 63 following the first vaccine or placebo injection was when the samples were taken. The sequencing here drew on peripheral blood, taken in a trial of Ad26.COV2.S vaccine versus placebo. The source of these receptors is a person aged 18-60 years who received the Ad26.COV2.S COVID-19 vaccine or a placebo.

The V call is TRBV10-1, the J call TRBJ1-1; a possible D gene is TRBD1 (5 bases). V was shortened by 4 bases and J by 4 bases, with 16 bases between the two germline ends. The CDR3 loop spans 15 amino acids. Germline CDR1 and CDR2: WNHNN and SYGVQD (reference sequence). The CDR3 protein is CASSGQRGPGTEAFF. Written as DNA, the CDR3 is TGCGCCAGCAGTGGCCAGAGGGGTCCCGGCACTGAAGCTTTCTTT.

The chain couples TRBV5-1 to TRBJ2-3, with a tentative D call TRBD1 (7 bases). Trimming pared 2 bases from V and 5 bases from J, leaving 15 bases between. In germline, CDR1 is SGHRS, CDR2 YFSETQ. CDR3 length: 15 amino acids. This CDR3 is CASSFLLAGGDTQYF. The DNA for the CDR3 is TGCGCCAGCAGCTTCTTACTAGCAGGGGGAGATACGCAGTATTTT.

This clone was observed a handful of times. V and J are TRBV7-6 and TRBJ2-2; D remains ambiguous. The CDR3 runs to 13 residues. Germline V CDR1 and CDR2: SGHVS, FNYEAQ. Trimming removed 4 bases from V and 0 bases from J, with 3 bases in between. The CDR3 bases are TGTGCCAGCAGCTCCGCGAACACCGGGGAGCTGTTTTTT. Translated, it gives CASSSANTGELFF.

The rearrangement joins TRBV14 to TRBJ2-1; 7 nucleotides agree with TRBD2. The germline V gene has CDR1 SGHDN and CDR2 FVKESK. V gave up 2 bases and J gave up 10 bases; unmatched junction bases: 11. This CDR3 is built from 15 residues. CDR3 coding DNA: TGTGCCAGCAGCCAATTAGCGGGCGGGCAGGAAGAGCAGTTCTTC. Translated: CASSQLAGGQEEQFF.

The chain is built from TRBV11-2 and TRBJ1-6; 10 bases are shared with TRBD1. Trimming took 1 base from V and 10 from J; bases not matched to a gene: 7. The CDR3 covers 16 residues. Germline CDR1 SGHAT, CDR2 FQNNGV. The CDR3: CASSLARTGGTSPLHF. The CDR3 nucleotides read TGTGCCAGCAGCTTAGCCAGGACAGGGGGTACCTCACCCCTCCACTTT.

The J gene is TRBJ2-2, the V gene TRBV7-2, with D uncertain. This CDR3 spans 15 amino acids. The germline V gene has CDR1 SGHTA and CDR2 FQGNSA. Trimming shortened V by 5 bases and J by 6 bases, and 16 bases separated the two germline ends. CDR3 in DNA: TGTGCCAGCAGCGTCCCAGGAGCCTTGCCCGGGGAGCTGTTTTTT. It translates to CASSVPGALPGELFF.

The chain employs TRBV3-1 (or the pseudogene TRBV3-2) and TRBJ2-7, with D unresolved. Germline CDR1 and CDR2: LGHDT and YNNKEL (reference sequence). V lost 1 base and J lost 3, with 16 bases in between. The CDR3 length is 16 residues. The CDR3 DNA reads TGTGCCAGCAGCCAAGGCGTGACTCTAACCTACTACGAGCAGTACTTC. It codes for CASSQGVTLTYYEQYF.

Of note for this clone: This same CDR3 is encoded by further DNA sequences in the sample. The chain has TRBV6-5 and TRBJ2-1; a possible D gene is TRBD2 (7 bases). The CDR3 has 13 residues. In germline, CDR1 is MNHEY, CDR2 SVGAGI. With 0 bases removed from V and 10 bases from J, the gap between germline ends came to 10 bases. CDR3 sequence reads: CASSYSWGGEQFF. In DNA, the CDR3 is TGTGCCAGCAGTTACTCCTGGGGGGGCGAGCAGTTCTTC.

The chain uses TRBV5-1 and TRBJ1-6; no firm D call. The CDR3 is made up of 14 amino acids. Germline-derived CDR1 and CDR2 are SGHRS and YFSETQ. V was pared by 4 bases and J by 10 bases, with 15 bases between. The CDR3 spells CASSTLGGESPLHF. The CDR3 DNA reads TGCGCCAGCAGCACTCTAGGTGGGGAATCACCCCTCCACTTT.

The chain employs TRBV28 and TRBJ2-5; possibly TRBD1 for D (6 bases). The V and J ends lost 4 bases and 0 bases respectively, with 18 bases between them. There are 17 residues in the CDR3. CDR1 is MDHEN, CDR2 SYDVKM, per germline. The CDR3 DNA reads as TGTGCCAGCAGTTCCCCCGACAGGACCCCGTACCAAGAGACCCAGTACTTC. Translation gives CASSSPDRTPYQETQYF.

J is TRBJ2-7 and V is TRBV30; 11 bases align to TRBD2. The germline V gene has CDR1 GTSNPN and CDR2 SVGIG (reference sequence). This CDR3 has 18 amino acids. The ends lost 2 bases at V and 1 base at J; junction bases unmatched: 13. DNA of the CDR3: TGTGCCTGGAGTTCTCCCCAGTGGGTAGCGGGAGGGTCCTACGAGCAGTACTTC. This sequence encodes CAWSSPQWVAGGSYEQYF.

CDR3 nucleotides: TGTGCCAGCTCTACGACTCAGGGCATCCATCGCTACTCTGGAAACACCATATATTTT. The encoded protein is CASSTTQGIHRYSGNTIYF. V usage is TRBV11-2 and J usage is TRBJ1-3; D possibly corresponds to TRBD1 (5 bases). V gave up 8 bases and J gave up 0 bases, with 26 bases separating them. Looked up from germline, CDR1 is SGHAT and CDR2 is FQNNGV. This CDR3 has 19 residues.

This clone was recorded once. V is TRBV19 and J is TRBJ2-2; 7 bases are shared with TRBD2. J was trimmed by 0 bases and V by 6 bases; bases with no gene match: 10. CDR3 size: 17 residues. Germline CDR1 and CDR2: LNHDA and SQIVND (reference sequence). The CDR3 reads CASSSWRGGANTGELFF. The DNA of the CDR3 is TGTGCCAGTAGCTCCTGGAGGGGAGGGGCGAACACCGGGGAGCTGTTTTTT.

The chain combines TRBV5-4 with TRBJ1-1; TRBD1 matches 7 bases. Germline loops: CDR1 SGHNT, CDR2 YYREEE (reference sequence). The CDR3 is 14 amino acids. Trimming cost V 4 bases and J 5 bases; bases outside gene matches: 8. CDR3 sequence: CASSLRDSGTEAFF. CDR3 bases: TGTGCCAGCAGCCTCCGGGACAGCGGAACTGAAGCTTTCTTT.

This chain connects TRBV25-1 to TRBJ2-5; 11 nucleotides line up with TRBD1. There are 15 residues in the CDR3. V lost 7 bases and J lost 4; bases outside the gene matches: 8. Germline V CDR1 and CDR2: MGHDK, SYGVNS. CDR3 region: CASTRPGTGGETQYF. CDR3 nucleotide sequence: TGTGCCAGCACCCGGCCCGGGACAGGGGGAGAGACCCAGTACTTC.